The clone carrying this T cell receptor beta chain was observed many times. The antigen is unknown. This entry is derived from a study of T-cell reconstitution after alpha-beta-depleted transplantation in children. Study-wide findings and caveats: Reportedly, roughly two months post-transplant, alpha-beta T cells arose from several hundred expanded graft clones. Among T cells one year after transplant, newly produced cells accounted for most counts and diversity. After transplant, high TCRbeta diversity at day 60 in some patients arose from surviving recipient T cells and thymic progenitors.

Trimming at V came to 0 bases and at J to 4 bases, leaving 4 bases not matched to a gene. The CDR3 is made up of 15 amino acids. Germline V gene sequence: CDR1 SGHRS, CDR2 YFSETQ. Unique molecular identifiers were used to barcode this TCRbeta library. A single record per CDR3 protein comes from TCRdb applying MiXCR to the PCR reads. The sample lists 250,000 or so distinct CDR3 sequences, about 24% occurring once. This sequence originates from a female patient between 2 and 15 years old who had a stem cell transplant for congenital amegakaryocytic thrombocytopenia, so the T cells may come from the graft donor. The specimen was PBMCs, mostly from graft donor cells, collected 360 days after TCRalphabeta/CD19-depleted stem cell transplant. The V and J genes are TRBV5-1 and TRBJ2-3, with 8 bases lining up with TRBD2. The DNA for the CDR3 is TGCGCCAGCAGCTTGGACGGGGGGGCATCAGATACGCAGTATTTT. Its protein product is CASSLDGGASDTQYF.